This T cell receptor (beta chain) was observed in a study of cytomegalovirus exposure and HLA in healthy donors. Study in general: According to later analysis, the same platform produced the 120 validation and around 730 first-cohort repertoires.

Losses at the gene ends were 4 bases for V and 2 bases for J; bases not matched to a gene: 4. Germline CDR1 SGDLS, CDR2 YYNGEE. This CDR3 has 14 amino acids. Here immunoSEQ multiplex PCR was the method, and the copy in TCRdb shows in-frame clones only, minus some. This table holds about 240,000 clones, about 87% found once. A note on this clone: Its antigen remains unknown.

Whole-study findings and limits: Overall, roughly 150 TCR beta chains were annotated as cytomegalovirus-associated. Rare TCR sequences predominated, though certain public TCRs were found in many donors. Subsequent analysis revealed that first-cohort TCR clusters tended to co-occur in the approximately 120 validation repertoires.

J is TRBJ2-3 and V is TRBV9; 7 nucleotides match TRBD2. This receptor was obtained from a man between 18 and 35 years old in good health and CMV-seronegative. Sequencing was performed on PBMCs. Written as DNA, the CDR3 is TGTGCCAGCAGCTCGAGCGGGGTCACAGATACGCAGTATTTT. It codes for CASSSSGVTDTQYF. The full variable domain, with the rest looked up from reference TRBV9 and TRBJ2-3, is DSGVTQTPKHLITATGQRVTLRCSPRSGDLSVYWYQQSLDQGLQFLIQYYNGEERAKGNILERFSAQQFPDLHSELNLSSLELGDSALYFCASSSSGVTDTQYFGPGTRLTVL.